This TCR beta chain was captured in a study of regulatory T cells in long-lasting Graves disease. The wider study: The study enrolled newly diagnosed Graves' patients on antithyroid drugs under 3 months.

This clonotype was seen many times. Sequencing libraries for TCR beta were prepared with iRepertoire HTBI primers and Arm-PCR of CDR3 regions. Each CDR3 protein is one row after TCRdb ran MiXCR on the multiplex PCR reads. The sample gives roughly 400,000 distinct CDR3 sequences, 14% to 15% of which show up once; 7.8% is in the top ten. Noted time point: newly diagnosed GD, antithyroid drugs for less than 3 months. With RNA extracted from PBMCs as input, the TCR library was made. These same records also appear under a second study, on T cells in Graves' hyperthyroidism and ophthalmopathy. In that study: With the HTBI primer set, the TCR CDR3 went through a first round of RT-PCR.

This receptor was obtained from a woman aged 35 to 49 with Graves disease. The material was peripheral blood mononuclear cells (PBMCs), obtained at new diagnosis, from a patient treated with antithyroid drugs.

In nucleotides, the CDR3 is TGTGCCAGCAGGTCAAGGCATCCGTACGAGCAGTACTTC. Amino acids: CASRSRHPYEQYF. This chain connects TRBV28 to TRBJ2-7; D not certain. The germline CDR1 and CDR2 sequences are MDHEN and SYDVKM. The CDR3 spans 13 residues. Between the trimmed V and J ends, which lost 6 bases and 4 bases, there was a span of 13 bases. Based on the CDR3 plus reference TRBV28 and TRBJ2-7, the full variable domain is DVKVTQSSRYLVKRTGEKVFLECVQDMDHENMFWYRQDPGLGLRLIYFSYDVKMKEKGDIPEGYSVSREKKERFSLILESASTNQTSMYLCASRSRHPYEQYFGPGTRLTVT.